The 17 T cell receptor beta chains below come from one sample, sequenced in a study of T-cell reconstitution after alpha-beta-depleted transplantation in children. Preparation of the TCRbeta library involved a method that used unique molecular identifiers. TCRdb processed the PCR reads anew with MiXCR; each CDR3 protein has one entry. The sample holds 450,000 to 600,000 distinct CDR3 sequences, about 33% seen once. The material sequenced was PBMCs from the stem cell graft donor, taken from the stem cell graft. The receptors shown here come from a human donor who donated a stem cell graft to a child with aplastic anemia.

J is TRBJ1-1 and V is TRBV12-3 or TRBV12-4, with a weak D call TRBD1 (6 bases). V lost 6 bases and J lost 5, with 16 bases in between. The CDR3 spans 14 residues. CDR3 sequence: CASSPTRGRTEAFF. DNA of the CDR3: TGTGCCAGCAGCCCTACGAGGGGGAGGACTGAAGCTTTCTTT.

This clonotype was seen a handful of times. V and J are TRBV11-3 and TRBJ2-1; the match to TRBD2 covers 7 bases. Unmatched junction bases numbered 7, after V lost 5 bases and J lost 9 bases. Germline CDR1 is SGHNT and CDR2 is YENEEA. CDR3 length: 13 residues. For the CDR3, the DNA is TGTGCCAGCAGCGAGACTAGGGAGGGTGAGCAGTTCTTC. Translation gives CASSETREGEQFF.

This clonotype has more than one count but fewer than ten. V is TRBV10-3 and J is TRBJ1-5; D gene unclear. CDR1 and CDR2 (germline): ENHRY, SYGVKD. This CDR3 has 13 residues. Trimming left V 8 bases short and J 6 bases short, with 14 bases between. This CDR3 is CAIASSDGQPQHF. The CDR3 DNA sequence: TGTGCCATCGCAAGCTCCGATGGTCAGCCCCAGCATTTT.

The CDR3 sequence: CASSQSGGLDEQFF. The CDR3 nucleotides are TGTGCCAGCAGCCAATCCGGTGGATTAGATGAGCAGTTCTTC. The gene calls are TRBV16 and TRBJ2-1, with D uncertain. Germline assignment: CDR1 KGHSY and CDR2 FQNENV. CDR3 length equals 14 residues. Trimming took 0 bases from V and 8 from J, leaving 11 bases between them.

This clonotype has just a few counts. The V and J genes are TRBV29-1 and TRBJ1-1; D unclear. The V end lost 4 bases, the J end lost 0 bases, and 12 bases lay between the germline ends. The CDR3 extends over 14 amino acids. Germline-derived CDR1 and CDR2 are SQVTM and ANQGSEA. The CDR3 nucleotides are TGCAGCGTTGGTGAGTGGGCTATGAACACTGAAGCTTTCTTT. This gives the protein CSVGEWAMNTEAFF.

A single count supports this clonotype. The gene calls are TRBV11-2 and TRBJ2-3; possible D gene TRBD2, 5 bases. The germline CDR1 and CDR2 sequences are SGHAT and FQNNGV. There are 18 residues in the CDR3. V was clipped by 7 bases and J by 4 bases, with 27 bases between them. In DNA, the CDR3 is TGTGCCAGCACCATTAGACCCTCACCTAACCCCGGGGCAGATACGCAGTATTTT. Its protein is CASTIRPSPNPGADTQYF.

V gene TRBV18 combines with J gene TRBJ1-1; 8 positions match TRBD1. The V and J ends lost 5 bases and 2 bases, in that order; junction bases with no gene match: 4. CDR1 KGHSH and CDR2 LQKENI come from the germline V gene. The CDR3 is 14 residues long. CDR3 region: CASSGQGANTEAFF. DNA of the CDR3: TGTGCCAGCTCAGGGCAGGGGGCTAACACTGAAGCTTTCTTT. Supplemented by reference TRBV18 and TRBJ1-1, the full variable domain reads NAGVMQNPRHLVRRRGQEARLRCSPMKGHSHVYWYRQLPEEGLKFMVYLQKENIIDESGMPKERFSAEFPKEGPSILRIQQVVRGDSAAYFCASSGQGANTEAFFGQGTRLTVV.

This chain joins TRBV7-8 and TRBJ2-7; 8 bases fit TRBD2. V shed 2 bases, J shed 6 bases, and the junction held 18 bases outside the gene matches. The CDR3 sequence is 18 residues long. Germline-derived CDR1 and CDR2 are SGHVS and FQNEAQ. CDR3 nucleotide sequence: TGTGCCAGCAGCTTACTTCAGCGAGGAGCGGGAGTACTTACCGAGCAGTACGTC. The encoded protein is CASSLLQRGAGVLTEQYV.

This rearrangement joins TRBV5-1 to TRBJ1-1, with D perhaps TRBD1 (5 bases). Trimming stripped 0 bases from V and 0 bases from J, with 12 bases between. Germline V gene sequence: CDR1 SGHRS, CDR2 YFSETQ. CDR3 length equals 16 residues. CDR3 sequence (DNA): TGCGCCAGCAGCTTGGGGCAGGGACTAATGAACACTGAAGCTTTCTTT. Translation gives CASSLGQGLMNTEAFF.

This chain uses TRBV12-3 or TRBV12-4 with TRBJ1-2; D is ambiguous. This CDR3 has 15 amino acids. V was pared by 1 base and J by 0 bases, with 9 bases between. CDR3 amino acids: CASSLVAGANYGYTF. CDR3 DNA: TGTGCCAGCAGTTTAGTGGCGGGAGCTAACTATGGCTACACCTTC.

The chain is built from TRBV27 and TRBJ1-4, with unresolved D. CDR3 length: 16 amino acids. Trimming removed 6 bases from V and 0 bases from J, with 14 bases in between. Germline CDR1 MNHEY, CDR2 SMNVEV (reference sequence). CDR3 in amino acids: CASRPLVSATNEKLFF. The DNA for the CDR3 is TGTGCCAGCAGGCCCCTTGTCAGTGCAACTAATGAAAAACTGTTTTTT. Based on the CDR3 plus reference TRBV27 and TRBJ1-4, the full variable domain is EAQVTQNPRYLITVTGKKLTVTCSQNMNHEYMSWYRQDPGLGLRQIYYSMNVEVTDKGDVPEGYKVSRKEKRNFPLILESPSPNQTSLYFCASRPLVSATNEKLFFGSGTQLSVL.

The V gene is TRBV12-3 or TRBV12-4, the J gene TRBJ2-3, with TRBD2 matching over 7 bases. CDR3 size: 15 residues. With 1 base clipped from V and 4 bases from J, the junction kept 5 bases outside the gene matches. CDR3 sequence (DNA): TGTGCCAGCAGTTTAGACCCGGGACTATCAGATACGCAGTATTTT. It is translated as CASSLDPGLSDTQYF.

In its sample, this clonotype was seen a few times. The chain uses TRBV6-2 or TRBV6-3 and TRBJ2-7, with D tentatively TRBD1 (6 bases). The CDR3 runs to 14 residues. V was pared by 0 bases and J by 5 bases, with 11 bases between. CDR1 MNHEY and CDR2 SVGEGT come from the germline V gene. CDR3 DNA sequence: TGTGCCAGCAGTTACTCTCTTCAGGGGCACGAGCAGTACGTC. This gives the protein CASSYSLQGHEQYV.

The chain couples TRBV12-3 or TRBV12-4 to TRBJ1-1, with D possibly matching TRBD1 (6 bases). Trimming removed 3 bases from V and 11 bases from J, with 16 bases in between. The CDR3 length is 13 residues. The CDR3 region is CASSFLWTESAFF. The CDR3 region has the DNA TGTGCCAGCAGTTTCCTTTGGACAGAGAGCGCTTTCTTT.

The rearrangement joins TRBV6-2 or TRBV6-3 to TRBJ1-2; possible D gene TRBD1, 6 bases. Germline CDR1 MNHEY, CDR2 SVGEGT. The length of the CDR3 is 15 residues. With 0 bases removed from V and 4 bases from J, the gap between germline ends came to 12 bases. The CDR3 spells CASSYSARGGYGYTF. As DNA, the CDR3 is TGTGCCAGCAGTTACTCGGCCAGGGGCGGCTATGGCTACACCTTC.

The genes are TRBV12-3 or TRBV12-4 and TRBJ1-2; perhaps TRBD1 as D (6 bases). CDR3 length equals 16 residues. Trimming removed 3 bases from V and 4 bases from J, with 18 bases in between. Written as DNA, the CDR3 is TGTGCCAGCAGTTTGGTGTTCGGGGGGGCCGGCTATGGCTACACCTTC. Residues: CASSLVFGGAGYGYTF.

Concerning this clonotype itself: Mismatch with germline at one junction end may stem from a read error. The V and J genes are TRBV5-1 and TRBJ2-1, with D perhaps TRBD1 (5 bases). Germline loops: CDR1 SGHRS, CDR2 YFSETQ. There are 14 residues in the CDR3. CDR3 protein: CASNRGRPTDEQFF. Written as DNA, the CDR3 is TGCGCCAGCAATAGGGGAAGACCTACAGATGAGCAGTTCTTT.